There are a few counts of the clone carrying this TCR beta chain. Its specificity is unknown. CDR1 and CDR2 (germline): MNHEY, SVGAGI. Trimming removed 2 bases at V and 4 bases at J, with 23 bases between. There are 19 residues in the CDR3. Unique molecular identifiers were incorporated into the prepared TCRbeta library. TCRdb reprocessed the PCR reads via MiXCR and lists one record per CDR3 protein. Of around 500,000 distinct CDR3 sequences listed, roughly 24% were seen once; the top ten hold 13% to 15%. The data stem from a study of T-cell reconstitution after alpha-beta-depleted transplantation in children. Regarding the study as a whole: The authors attributed T-cell counts and diversity one year after transplant mostly to newly produced T cells.

The sequencing used PBMCs, mostly from graft donor cells, collected 360 days after TCRalphabeta/CD19-depleted stem cell transplant. This TCR derives from a boy in the first two years of life who had a stem cell transplant for acute myeloid leukemia, so the T cells may come from the graft donor. J is TRBJ1-4 and V is TRBV6-5; no firm D call. The CDR3 reads CASSYRQRAEVWGNEKLFF. For the CDR3, the DNA is TGTGCCAGCAGTTACCGGCAGCGGGCGGAGGTTTGGGGTAATGAAAAACTGTTTTTT.